Listed below are T cell receptor beta chains from one sample, sequenced in a study of OX40 agonist ivuxolimab in advanced cancers. Profiled with immunoSEQ multiplex PCR; TCRdb holds only in-frame clones, not every one. The sample contains nearly 80,000 clones, less than 95% of which appear only once. Sequencing was performed on CD4+ or CD8+ T cells sorted from blood, taken in a trial of the OX40 agonist ivuxolimab. These receptors came from an adult with an advanced solid tumor such as melanoma, head and neck, liver or kidney cancer. The CDR3 runs from the conserved cysteine through the conserved F or W. The D gene is left open where the match is weak. Rows may omit the clone size; those that give it use once, few, many or a size class.

clone_size | d_call | j_call | v_call | cdr3_aa | cdr3_nt
once | . | TRBJ1-2 | TRBV11-2 | CASSLGRDPFYGYTF | TGTGCCAGCAGCTTAGGGAGAGACCCCTTCTATGGCTACACCTTC
. | . | TRBJ2-3 | TRBV27 | CASRGQPLRTDTQYF | TGTGCCAGTAGGGGTCAACCTCTTCGCACAGATACGCAGTATTTT
. | . | TRBJ2-1 | TRBV29-1 | CSVERGTYNEQFF | TGCAGCGTTGAAAGGGGCACCTACAATGAGCAGTTCTTC
. | TRBD2 | TRBJ2-7 | TRBV30 | CAWSLLAGGRSRSYEQYF | TGTGCCTGGAGTCTGCTAGCGGGGGGACGGAGCCGCTCCTACGAGCAGTACTTC
. | TRBD2 | TRBJ2-7 | TRBV7-7 | CASSFRGGPTYEQYF | TGTGCTAGCAGCTTCCGCGGGGGGCCCACCTACGAGCAGTACTTC
. | . | TRBJ1-4 | TRBV6-1 | CASSEAGPATNEKLFF | TGTGCCAGCAGTGAAGCCGGGCCAGCAACTAATGAAAAACTGTTTTTT
once | TRBD2 | TRBJ2-3 | TRBV10-1 | CASSEDGGVSTDTQYF | TGCGCCAGCAGTGAGGATGGGGGGGTTAGCACAGATACGCAGTATTTT
. | . | TRBJ2-2 | TRBV6-6 | CASRQPGHYTGELFF | TGTGCCAGCAGGCAACCGGGACACTACACCGGGGAGCTGTTTTTT
. | . | TRBJ1-4 | TRBV27 | CASSPPRGLGEKLFF | TGTGCCAGCAGTCCCCCCCGGGGGTTAGGTGAAAAACTGTTTTTT
. | . | TRBJ2-7 | TRBV21-1 | CASSKEGPTDSYEQYF | TGTGCCAGCAGCAAAGAGGGACCGACCGATTCCTACGAGCAGTACTTC
. | . | TRBJ1-5 | TRBV19 | CASSIEVSNQPQHF | TGTGCCAGTAGTATAGAGGTTTCCAATCAGCCCCAGCATTTT
. | . | TRBJ1-5 | TRBV28 | CASSFVGATNQPQHF | TGTGCCAGCAGTTTTGTAGGGGCCACTAATCAGCCCCAGCATTTT
. | . | TRBJ1-5 | TRBV6-5 | CASSKTENQPQHF | TGTGCCAGCTCAAAGACTGAAAATCAGCCCCAGCATTTT
. | . | TRBJ1-3 | TRBV9 | CASSGMLDSRNTIYF | TGTGCCAGCAGTGGTATGCTCGACTCCAGAAACACCATATATTTT
. | . | TRBJ1-6 | TRBV5-6 | CASSSPGGPSNSPLHF | TGTGCCAGCAGCTCCCCCGGAGGGCCCTCCAATTCACCCCTCCACTTT
. | TRBD2 | TRBJ2-3 | TRBV5-8 | CASRTGLAGGPSTDTQYF | TGTGCCAGCAGGACAGGACTAGCGGGGGGACCTAGCACAGATACGCAGTATTTT
. | . | TRBJ1-1 | TRBV6-5 | CASSFQRGTEAFF | TGTGCCAGCAGTTTCCAAAGGGGCACTGAAGCTTTCTTT
. | . | TRBJ2-3 | TRBV6-1 | CASSDSIADTQYF | TGTGCCAGCTCGGATTCCATCGCAGATACGCAGTATTTT
. | . | TRBJ2-5 | TRBV12-5 | CASGWMGGGFQETQYF | TGTGCTAGTGGTTGGATGGGGGGCGGGTTCCAAGAGACCCAGTACTTC
. | . | TRBJ2-5 | TRBV19 | CASSSGDKRVAQYF | TGTGCCAGTAGTTCGGGGGACAAACGGGTAGCCCAGTACTTC
. | TRBD2 | TRBJ2-1 | TRBV10-2 | CASSERTSGGLYNEQFF | TGCGCCAGCAGTGAACGGACTAGCGGGGGACTCTACAATGAGCAGTTCTTC
. | TRBD2 | TRBJ2-1 | TRBV30 | CAWSTSGSQRGGDEQFF | TGTGCCTGGAGTACCTCGGGCTCCCAGCGGGGGGGCGATGAGCAGTTCTTC
once | . | TRBJ1-1 | TRBV4-1 | CASSQDRRGWNTEAFF | TGCGCCAGCAGCCAAGATCGAAGGGGCTGGAACACTGAAGCTTTCTTT
. | . | TRBJ1-1 | TRBV29-1 | CSVGTTREAFF | TGCAGCGTTGGGACAACCCGCGAAGCTTTCTTT
. | TRBD1 | TRBJ2-6 | TRBV5-4 | CASSPGTGVSGANVLTF | TGTGCCAGCAGCCCCGGGACAGGAGTCTCTGGGGCCAACGTCCTGACTTTC
. | . | TRBJ1-6 | TRBV5-1 | CASSLEGIAGASSPLHF | TGCGCCAGCAGCTTGGAGGGCATAGCGGGGGCGAGTTCACCCCTCCACTTT
. | TRBD2 | TRBJ2-2 | TRBV4-1 | CASSQVGLAMNTGELFF | TGCGCCAGCAGCCAAGTGGGACTAGCGATGAACACCGGGGAGCTGTTTTTT
. | TRBD1 | TRBJ1-1 | TRBV4-1 | CASSQEEDRPNTEAFF | TGCGCCAGCAGCCAAGAAGAGGACAGGCCGAACACTGAAGCTTTCTTT
. | . | TRBJ2-1 | TRBV12-5 | CASGLAAGGGYNEQFF | TGTGCTAGTGGTTTGGCGGCAGGGGGAGGCTACAATGAGCAGTTCTTC
. | . | TRBJ1-1 | TRBV20-1 | CSAGADTEAFF | TGCAGTGCGGGGGCCGACACTGAAGCTTTCTTT
. | . | TRBJ1-3 | TRBV11-2 | CASSRVRGGNTIYF | TGTGCCAGCAGCCGGGTGCGAGGCGGAAACACCATATATTTT
once | . | TRBJ1-1 | TRBV5-1 | CASSLVGAHNTEAFF | TGCGCCAGCAGCTTGGTTGGGGCGCATAACACTGAAGCTTTCTTT
. | . | TRBJ1-1 | TRBV6-5 | CANTQTSSGAEAFF | TGTGCCAACACTCAAACTTCGTCAGGGGCTGAAGCTTTCTTT
. | TRBD1 | TRBJ1-3 | TRBV13 | CASRYWDRPLSLENTIYF | TGTGCCAGCAGGTACTGGGACAGGCCCTTGTCTTTGGAGAACACCATATATTTT
. | . | TRBJ1-3 | TRBV5-4 | CASSLQGMGGNTIYF | TGTGCCAGCAGCTTGCAGGGCATGGGGGGAAACACCATATATTTT
. | . | TRBJ1-6 | TRBV9 | CASSVDSSYNSPLHF | TGTGCCAGCAGCGTAGACAGCTCCTATAATTCACCCCTCCACTTT
. | . | TRBJ1-1 | TRBV27 | CASSPLLTNTEAFF | TGTGCCAGCAGTCCGCTACTTACGAACACTGAAGCTTTCTTT
. | . | TRBJ2-7 | TRBV10-3 | CAIRAGVGEQYF | TGTGCCATCAGGGCAGGGGTAGGAGAGCAGTACTTC
. | . | TRBJ2-1 | TRBV6-1 | CASKPGTLYNEQFF | TGTGCCAGCAAACCCGGGACTCTCTACAATGAGCAGTTCTTC
. | TRBD2 | TRBJ2-2 | TRBV19 | CASREGLANTGELFF | TGTGCCAGTAGGGAGGGACTAGCAAACACCGGGGAGCTGTTTTTT
. | . | TRBJ1-6 | TRBV2 | CASSEASYSPLHF | TGTGCCAGCAGTGAAGCCAGCTATTCACCCCTCCACTTT
. | TRBD1 | TRBJ1-5 | TRBV10-3 | CAISEGDRMSSNQPQHF | TGTGCCATCAGTGAGGGGGACAGGATGTCTAGCAATCAGCCCCAGCATTTT
. | . | TRBJ1-6 | TRBV15 | CATSGSSYNSPLHF | TGTGCCACCAGTGGGAGCTCCTATAATTCACCCCTCCACTTT
. | . | TRBJ1-6 | TRBV27 | CASRRYIGPNSSYNSPLHF | TGTGCCAGCAGACGCTACATAGGGCCGAATAGCTCCTATAATTCACCCCTCCACTTT
few | . | TRBJ1-1 | TRBV6-5 | CASSYSRGAEAFF | TGTGCCAGCAGTTATTCTCGGGGGGCTGAAGCTTTCTTT
. | TRBD1 | TRBJ2-7 | TRBV19 | CASSIEVYGTGGFYEQYF | TGTGCCAGTAGTATAGAGGTTTACGGGACAGGGGGCTTCTACGAGCAGTACTTC
. | . | TRBJ2-3 | TRBV11-2 | CASSPDYGDTQYF | TGTGCCAGCAGCCCCGATTACGGGGATACGCAGTATTTT
. | . | TRBJ1-3 | TRBV7-2 | CASSLGPPLGNTIYF | TGTGCCAGCAGCTTAGGCCCACCCCTGGGAAACACCATATATTTT
. | TRBD2 | TRBJ2-3 | TRBV5-1 | CASSLDGGGASTDTQYF | TGCGCCAGCAGCTTGGATGGCGGGGGGGCCAGCACAGATACGCAGTATTTT
. | . | TRBJ1-2 | TRBV5-4 | CASSLQGDYGYTF | TGTGCCAGCAGCTTACAGGGCGACTATGGCTACACCTTC
once | . | TRBJ1-2 | TRBV11-2 | CASSVGTGPYGYTF | TGTGCCAGCAGCGTCGGAACAGGGCCCTATGGCTACACCTTC